One and the same sample provided the 18 T cell receptor beta chains below, sequenced in a study of Tregs in tolerant kidney transplant recipients. The data were produced by immunoSEQ multiplex PCR, yet TCRdb's version contains in-frame clones alone and is incomplete. The data show 20,000 or so clones, under 70% seen once. For these TCRs, the target antigens are not known. Input material: Tregs from blood cultured with allogeneic cells. The receptor source for this set is a human donor in good health.

The rearrangement joins TRBV20-1 to TRBJ2-1, with TRBD1 matching 7 bases. Germline CDR1 is DFQATT and CDR2 is SNEGSKA (reference sequence). The CDR3 sequence is 11 residues long. V shed 5 bases, J shed 12 bases, and the junction held 7 bases outside the gene matches. The CDR3 DNA reads TGCAGTGCTTACGTAGACAGGGCGCAGTTCTTC. Translation: CSAYVDRAQFF.

This clone is categorized as medium-sized. This chain links TRBV6-5 with TRBJ1-3; D remains ambiguous. Trimming removed 7 bases from V and 1 base from J, with 11 bases in between. The CDR3 consists of 14 residues. CDR1 is MNHEY and CDR2 is SVGAGI in the germline V gene. The CDR3 spells CASKLGFSGNTIYF. CDR3 in DNA: TGTGCCAGCAAATTGGGGTTTTCTGGAAACACCATATATTTT.

There are a few counts of this clone. This sequence joins TRBV4-2 and TRBJ2-1; D is possibly TRBD1 (6 bases). Trimming removed 3 bases from V and 0 bases from J, with 15 bases in between. This CDR3 contains 17 residues. Germline CDR1 reads LGHNA; CDR2 reads YNFKEQ. For the CDR3, the DNA is TGTGCCAGCAGCCAGCCGACCGGGACAAACTCCTACAATGAGCAGTTCTTC. Residues: CASSQPTGTNSYNEQFF.

The chain uses TRBV30 and TRBJ2-7; no reliable D call. In germline, CDR1 is GTSNPN, CDR2 SVGIG (reference sequence). V was clipped by 3 bases and J by 3 bases, with 3 bases between them. This CDR3 spans 10 amino acids. CDR3 in DNA: TGTGCCTGGAGGCGCTACGAGCAGTACTTC. Encoded protein: CAWRRYEQYF.

This clone was detected a few times. This rearrangement joins TRBV6-1 to TRBJ1-1; 8 bases line up with TRBD1. Germline CDR1 is MNHNS and CDR2 is SASEGT. The CDR3 covers 13 residues. V lost 5 bases, J lost 5 bases, and 4 bases stayed unmatched. The CDR3 here is CASSIQGGTEAFF. The DNA for the CDR3 is TGTGCCAGCAGTATACAGGGGGGTACTGAAGCTTTCTTT.

The chain carries TRBV6-5 and TRBJ2-3; D remains unclear. V was trimmed by 0 bases and J by 2 bases, leaving 6 bases between them. In germline, CDR1 is MNHEY, CDR2 SVGAGI. The CDR3 covers 14 residues. The CDR3 is CASSYSEITDTQYF. Here the CDR3 DNA reads TGTGCCAGCAGTTACTCGGAGATCACAGATACGCAGTATTTT.

The chain recombines TRBV30 with TRBJ2-6; D is uncertain. There are 13 residues in the CDR3. Germline V gene sequence: CDR1 GTSNPN, CDR2 SVGIG (reference sequence). Trimming removed 1 base at V and 2 bases at J, with 3 bases between. The CDR3 DNA is TGTGCCTGGAGTGGACCTGGGGCCAACGTCCTGACTTTC. Protein sequence: CAWSGPGANVLTF.

The V gene is TRBV11-2, the J gene TRBJ2-3; TRBD2 might be the D (6 bases). Germline V gene sequence: CDR1 SGHAT, CDR2 FQNNGV. V was clipped by 6 bases and J by 2 bases, with 12 bases between them. This CDR3 comprises 14 residues. The CDR3 sequence: CASRGTLFTDTQYF. The CDR3 region has the DNA TGTGCCAGCAGGGGGACTCTGTTCACAGATACGCAGTATTTT.

This clone has more than one count but fewer than ten. The CDR3 here is CASSWGQGADYGYTF. The CDR3, as DNA: TGTGCCAGCAGTTGGGGACAGGGGGCGGACTATGGCTACACCTTC. The J gene is TRBJ1-2, the V gene TRBV9; 12 nucleotides line up with TRBD1. V gave up 5 bases and J gave up 3 bases; unmatched junction bases: 5. The CDR3 runs 15 residues. Germline V gene lookup returns CDR1 SGDLS and CDR2 YYNGEE.

This clone was observed a handful of times. The CDR3: CASSYKDTAGANVLTF. CDR3 nucleotide sequence: TGTGCCAGCAGTTACAAGGATACTGCTGGGGCCAACGTCCTGACTTTC. The chain couples TRBV6-5 to TRBJ2-6; D is uncertain. V was shortened by 2 bases and J by 2 bases, with 10 bases between the two germline ends. This CDR3 contains 16 residues. Looked up from germline, CDR1 is MNHEY and CDR2 is SVGAGI.

This clone was recorded a few times. V usage is TRBV7-9 and J usage is TRBJ1-3; D is perhaps TRBD1 (5 bases). V lost 2 bases to trimming and J lost 4 bases, with 18 bases between them. The CDR3 runs 17 residues. Germline assignment: CDR1 SEHNR and CDR2 FQNEAQ (reference sequence). This CDR3 reads CASSLLLGGRLGNTIYF. The CDR3 DNA reads as TGTGCCAGCAGCTTACTTTTGGGGGGACGCCTGGGAAACACCATATATTTT. The variable domain in full, with the rest retrieved from reference TRBV7-9 and TRBJ1-3, is DTGVSQNPRHKITKRGQNVTFRCDPISEHNRLYWYRQTLGQGPEFLTYFQNEAQLEKSRLLSDRFSAERPKGSFSTLEIQRTEQGDSAMYLCASSLLLGGRLGNTIYFGEGSWLTVV.

This clone was counted between two and nine times. The V and J genes are TRBV2 and TRBJ1-1, with 8 bases identical to TRBD1. The germline gives CDR1 SNHLY, CDR2 FYNNEI. Losses at the gene ends were 4 bases for V and 0 bases for J; bases not matched to a gene: 4. This CDR3 spans 15 amino acids. The CDR3, as DNA: TGTGCCAGCAGTGGAGGGACAGGATTGAACACTGAAGCTTTCTTT. Translation gives CASSGGTGLNTEAFF.

This clone was seen only a few times. The chain recombines TRBV5-1 with TRBJ2-3; D ambiguous. The CDR3 covers 13 residues. Germline CDR1 SGHRS, CDR2 YFSETQ. Trimming removed 2 bases at V and 1 base at J, with 5 bases between. This CDR3 reads CASSFDRTDTQYF. The CDR3 DNA reads as TGCGCCAGCAGCTTCGACCGCACAGATACGCAGTATTTT.

The chain recombines TRBV19 with TRBJ2-3; D may be TRBD1 (5 bases). Germline CDR1 reads LNHDA; CDR2 reads SQIVND (reference sequence). The CDR3 runs to 14 residues. Trimming stripped 7 bases from V and 3 bases from J, with 14 bases between. CDR3 nucleotide sequence: TGTGCCAGTAAGGTGGGCAGGGTAACAGATACGCAGTATTTT. This codes for CASKVGRVTDTQYF.

CDR3 loop: CASNPWTGPYEQYF. CDR3 nucleotide sequence: TGTGCCAGCAACCCATGGACAGGGCCCTACGAGCAGTACTTC. The genes are TRBV7-9 and TRBJ2-7; 8 bases map to TRBD1. The V segment lost 7 bases and the J segment 2 bases; nucleotides outside the gene matches: 7. CDR1 is SEHNR, CDR2 FQNEAQ, per germline (reference sequence). The CDR3 is made up of 14 amino acids.

The genes are TRBV19 and TRBJ1-5; D not certain. Trimming took off 3 bases at V and 0 bases at J, with 15 bases between the two ends. The CDR3 runs to 17 residues. From germline, CDR1 is LNHDA and CDR2 SQIVND (reference sequence). The CDR3 protein is CASSIRSGPYSNQPQHF. The DNA for the CDR3 is TGTGCCAGTAGTATCAGGAGCGGACCCTATAGCAATCAGCCCCAGCATTTT.

The V and J genes are TRBV19 and TRBJ2-7, with 15 bases aligning to TRBD2. The CDR3 length is 18 residues. Losses at the gene ends were 3 bases for V and 6 bases for J; bases not matched to a gene: 12. CDR1 LNHDA and CDR2 SQIVND come from the germline V gene (reference sequence). The CDR3 DNA reads TGTGCCAGTAGTATGAAGGGACTAGCGGGGGGCCTCAGGGGCGAGCAGTACTTC. This sequence encodes CASSMKGLAGGLRGEQYF.

The chain recombines TRBV7-3 with TRBJ2-7; D gene uncertain. Between the trimmed V and J ends, which lost 2 bases and 0 bases, there was a span of 11 bases. CDR1 and CDR2 from the germline V gene are SGHTA and FQGTGA. The CDR3 spans 15 residues. The CDR3 spells CASSLSWGTSYEQYF. The CDR3 DNA sequence: TGTGCCAGCAGCTTATCCTGGGGAACCTCCTACGAGCAGTACTTC. Looking up the rest from reference TRBV7-3 and TRBJ2-7 gives the full variable domain: GAGVSQTPSNKVTEKGKYVELRCDPISGHTALYWYRQSLGQGPEFLIYFQGTGAADDSGLPNDRFFAVRPEGSVSTLKIQRTERGDSAVYLCASSLSWGTSYEQYFGPGTRLTVT.